Presented here are 18 T cell receptor beta chains from one specimen sequenced in a study of T cell responses to AZD1222 COVID-19 vaccine. Assay used: immunoSEQ multiplex PCR; TCRdb lists only in-frame clones, some missing. The sample lists about 96,000 clones; about 89% were seen once. The sample in question was peripheral blood, obtained on day 0 of AZD1222 vaccination. These receptor sequences come from an adult in good health.

The chain employs TRBV20-1 and TRBJ1-1; no firm D call. Trimming stripped 3 bases from V and 3 bases from J, with 5 bases between. This CDR3 comprises 11 residues. Germline V CDR1 and CDR2: DFQATT, SNEGSKA (reference sequence). Here the CDR3 reads CSAREDTEAFF. As DNA, the CDR3 is TGCAGTGCTAGGGAGGACACTGAAGCTTTCTTT.

The rearrangement uses TRBV6-6 and TRBJ1-2, with no clear D. Germline CDR1 is MNHNY and CDR2 is SVGAGI (reference sequence). The V gene lost 3 bases and the J gene lost 4 bases, with 9 bases spanning the gap. This CDR3 has 13 residues. For the CDR3, the DNA is TGTGCCAGCAGTTATGGAGTGGCCTATGGCTACACCTTC. Translating it yields CASSYGVAYGYTF.

The chain recombines TRBV12-3 or TRBV12-4 with TRBJ2-7, with D perhaps being TRBD1 or TRBD2 (5 bases each). The CDR3 has 13 amino acids. The germline V and J ends were trimmed by 6 bases and 3 bases, with 12 bases remaining between them. The CDR3 loop reads CASRGDGNYEQYF. CDR3 DNA sequence: TGTGCCAGCAGAGGGGACGGAAACTACGAGCAGTACTTC.

The CDR3 reads CASSRTGGADAFF. In DNA, the CDR3 is TGTGCCAGCAGCCGAACGGGGGGGGCGGATGCTTTCTTT. This chain joins TRBV7-9 and TRBJ1-1, with D possibly being TRBD1 (6 bases). Trimming cost V 5 bases and J 11 bases, with 18 bases left between them. There are 13 residues in the CDR3. Germline loops: CDR1 SEHNR, CDR2 FQNEAQ (reference sequence). Drawing the rest from reference TRBV7-9 and TRBJ1-1, the complete variable domain is DTGVSQNPRHKITKRGQNVTFRCDPISEHNRLYWYRQTLGQGPEFLTYFQNEAQLEKSRLLSDRFSAERPKGSFSTLEIQRTEQGDSAMYLCASSRTGGADAFFGQGTRLTVV.

The chain recombines TRBV7-9 with TRBJ1-1; possibly TRBD1 for D (5 bases). The V end lost 1 base, the J end lost 0 bases, and 6 bases lay between the germline ends. The V gene's germline CDR1 is SEHNR and CDR2 FQNEAQ (reference sequence). The CDR3 covers 14 residues. CDR3 bases: TGTGCCAGCAGCTTAGGGGGGATGAACACTGAAGCTTTCTTT. The encoded protein is CASSLGGMNTEAFF.

The rearrangement links TRBV28 to TRBJ1-4; D call uncertain. Germline-derived CDR1 and CDR2 are MDHEN and SYDVKM. This CDR3 has 14 amino acids. The V end lost 2 bases, the J end lost 10 bases, and 14 bases lay between the germline ends. The CDR3 loop is CASSLAGESGKLFF. CDR3 nucleotide sequence: TGTGCCAGCAGTTTAGCTGGGGAGTCGGGAAAACTGTTTTTT.

On this clone: The junction departs from the called germline gene at one end, perhaps through a read error. V and J are TRBV7-2 and TRBJ2-3, with 11 nucleotides matching TRBD2. The CDR3 has 15 residues. Germline values: CDR1 SGHTA, CDR2 FQGNSA. CDR3 protein: CASSDSGGAADTQYF. Written as DNA, the CDR3 is TGTGCCAGCAGCGATAGCGGGGGGGCAGCAGATACGCAATATTTT. Drawing the rest from reference TRBV7-2 and TRBJ2-3, the complete variable domain is GAGVSQSPSNKVTEKGKDVELRCDPISGHTALYWYRQSLGQGLEFLIYFQGNSAPDKSGLPSDRFSAERTGGSVSTLTIQRTQQEDSAVYLCASSDSGGAADTQYFGPGTRLTVL.

The rearrangement joins TRBV28 to TRBJ2-7; 9 bases map to TRBD1. The V segment lost 4 bases and the J segment 2 bases; nucleotides outside the gene matches: 6. CDR3 length: 15 amino acids. Germline V gene data show CDR1 as MDHEN and CDR2 as SYDVKM. CDR3 in amino acids: CASSSPGQGPYEQYF. CDR3 nucleotide sequence: TGTGCCAGCAGTTCCCCGGGACAGGGCCCCTACGAGCAGTACTTC.

This clone was counted between two and nine times. The CDR3 sequence is CASSQGAGTTNEKLFF. The CDR3 DNA reads as TGCGCCAGCAGCCAAGGGGCGGGAACAACTAATGAAAAACTGTTTTTT. V gene TRBV4-1 combines with J gene TRBJ1-4; D not certain. This CDR3 has 16 residues. The V gene lost 1 base and the J gene lost 0 bases, with 9 bases spanning the gap. Germline loops: CDR1 MGHRA, CDR2 YSYEKL.

This clone appeared a single time. The chain joins TRBV6-6 to TRBJ1-2; D unclear. Germline V lookup: CDR1 MNHNY, CDR2 SVGAGI (reference sequence). This CDR3 spans 13 amino acids. Trimming took off 6 bases at V and 0 bases at J, with 8 bases between the two ends. CDR3: CASSPSANYGYTF. The CDR3 coding sequence is TGTGCCAGCAGCCCGAGTGCTAACTATGGCTACACCTTC.

The CDR3 DNA sequence: TGTGCCAGCAGCTACTGGACGGTCCCCTACGAGCAGTACTTC. Amino acid sequence: CASSYWTVPYEQYF. The chain has TRBV3-1 (or the pseudogene TRBV3-2) and TRBJ2-7; no definite D call. The CDR3 runs to 14 residues. In germline, CDR1 is LGHDT, CDR2 YNNKEL (reference sequence). V shed 5 bases and J shed 2 bases, with 13 bases lying between them.

The chain uses TRBV5-1 and TRBJ1-1, with no clear D. The CDR3 spans 14 residues. The V end lost 4 bases, the J end lost 0 bases, and 10 bases lay between the germline ends. In germline, CDR1 is SGHRS, CDR2 YFSETQ. CDR3 loop: CASSVWGMNTEAFF. The CDR3 DNA reads as TGCGCCAGCAGCGTGTGGGGAATGAACACTGAAGCTTTCTTT. The whole variable domain, filled in from reference TRBV5-1 and TRBJ1-1, reads KAGVTQTPRYLIKTRGQQVTLSCSPISGHRSVSWYQQTPGQGLQFLFEYFSETQRNKGNFPGRFSGRQFSNSRSEMNVSTLELGDSALYLCASSVWGMNTEAFFGQGTRLTVV.

This rearrangement joins TRBV15 to TRBJ2-7; tentative D call: TRBD1 (5 bases). Trimming stripped 3 bases from V and 9 bases from J, with 15 bases between. CDR1 LNHNV and CDR2 YYDKDF come from the germline V gene (reference sequence). The CDR3 is made up of 13 amino acids. The CDR3 sequence is CATSRERGIGQYF. Here the CDR3 DNA reads TGTGCCACCAGCAGGGAAAGGGGAATTGGGCAGTACTTC. Full variable domain (outside the CDR3, taken from reference TRBV15 and TRBJ2-7): DAMVIQNPRYQVTQFGKPVTLSCSQTLNHNVMYWYQQKSSQAPKLLFHYYDKDFNNEADTPDNFQSRRPNTSFCFLDIRSPGLGDTAMYLCATSRERGIGQYFGPGTRLTVT.

The V call is TRBV12-3 or TRBV12-4, the J call TRBJ1-2, with a weak D call TRBD1 (5 bases). The V and J ends lost 5 bases and 4 bases respectively, with 11 bases between them. The CDR3 consists of 13 residues. CDR3 sequence reads: CASSLMTAYGYTF. In DNA, the CDR3 is TGTGCCAGCAGTCTCATGACAGCCTATGGCTACACCTTC.

In the case of this clone: An end of the junction differs from the germline gene, which may be a read error. V is TRBV7-7 and J is TRBJ2-5, with TRBD1 matching over 8 bases. There are 14 residues in the CDR3. Germline values: CDR1 SSHAT, CDR2 FNYEAQ (reference sequence). The CDR3 spells CASSLDRVDETQYF. The CDR3 DNA follows: TGTGCTAGCAGCTTGGACAGGGTAGATGAGACCCAGTACTTC.

The genes are TRBV10-3 and TRBJ2-7; TRBD1 matches 9 bases. Trimming cost V 10 bases and J 6 bases; bases outside gene matches: 13. This CDR3 has 14 amino acids. The germline CDR1 and CDR2 sequences are ENHRY and SYGVKD. CDR3 nucleotides: TGTGCCACACACAGGGGGCAACGTGAAGGCGAGCAGTACTTC. Residues: CATHRGQREGEQYF.

The table lists this clone with a count of one. This sequence joins TRBV12-3 or TRBV12-4 and TRBJ1-1, with a possible D match to TRBD1 (5 bases). The CDR3 consists of 13 residues. V lost 6 bases, J lost 1 base, and 9 bases lay in between. The CDR3 sequence is CASRGRWNTEAFF. The CDR3, as DNA: TGTGCCAGCAGGGGACGTTGGAACACTGAAGCTTTCTTT.

The rearrangement uses TRBV7-9 and TRBJ1-2; D gene ambiguous. The CDR3 covers 12 residues. CDR1 and CDR2 (germline): SEHNR, FQNEAQ (reference sequence). The V end lost 3 bases, the J end lost 3 bases, and 5 bases lay between the germline ends. The CDR3 bases are TGTGCCAGCAGCTTTGGGGACTATGGCTACACCTTC. It codes for CASSFGDYGYTF.